This TCR beta chain originates from a study of CD8 T cells in ankylosing spondylitis. TCRdb itself ran the 5' RACE reads through MiXCR, one entry per CDR3 protein. This table holds under 130,000 distinct CDR3 sequences, 20% to 30% found once. Per the germline V gene, CDR1 is SGHVS and CDR2 is FQNEAQ. This CDR3 has 18 residues. The V and J ends lost 6 bases and 0 bases respectively, with 20 bases between them. Only one count was recorded for this clonotype. The sequenced sample was synovial fluid, either unsorted or a sorted T cell fraction (not recorded which). The sequence derives from a male donor with ankylosing spondylitis. V is TRBV7-8 and J is TRBJ1-4, with a tentative D call TRBD1 (5 bases). This CDR3 reads CASRSGTGYPTTNEKLFF. The CDR3 nucleotides read TGTGCCAGCAGGTCCGGGACCGGCTACCCCACAACTAATGAAAAACTGTTTTTT.